The clone carrying this T cell receptor beta chain was detected ten times or more. The antigen is unknown. The CDR3 length is 12 residues. The V gene lost 6 bases and the J gene lost 7 bases, with 12 bases spanning the gap. The entry originates in a study of post-analysis software for immune sequencing data. As for the study in general: The patients showed relapsing-remitting, secondary progressive and progressive-relapsing multiple sclerosis courses.

General study results and limits: F measure grouped same-batch samples tightly together. Controls' normalized Chao1 diversity significantly exceeded that of multiple sclerosis patients. In patients, TRBV5-6, TRBV5-1 and TRBV20-1 belonged to five or six TRBV segments found more frequently than in controls.

cDNA libraries for TCR beta contained unique molecular identifiers. Around 460,000 cDNA molecules came from roughly 1 to 10 million T cells. TCRdb processed the PCR reads anew with MiXCR; each CDR3 protein has one entry. The table shows about 200,000 distinct CDR3 sequences, with approximately 29% occurring only once. Sequencing was done on a sample of blood. The chain has TRBV12-3 or TRBV12-4 and TRBJ1-2; possibly TRBD1 for D (5 bases). This receptor was identified in a girl aged 2-17 years with multiple sclerosis. CDR3 protein: CASRPDQGGYTF. CDR3 DNA sequence: TGTGCCAGCAGACCCGACCAGGGTGGCTACACCTTC.